This T cell receptor beta chain was profiled in a study of cytomegalovirus exposure and HLA in healthy donors. V lost 0 bases, J lost 4 bases, and 12 bases lay in between. This CDR3 is 15 amino acids long. CDR1 is KGHSY, CDR2 FQNENV, per germline. Broader study findings: Association with HLA alleles at 0.05 false discovery rate was found for about 17,000 TCR beta sequences in a later analysis.

Healthy people donating bone marrow made up the donors. On this clone itself: What it binds is not known.

Amplification used 60 Vbeta primers and 13 Jbeta primers. In the authors' workflow: Later reanalysis found around 74 million unique TCR beta chains, some 10 million of them shared. Clones were sequenced by immunoSEQ multiplex PCR, and TCRdb holds only the in-frame ones, with some missing. V and J calls plus clone size are reproduced from that table; the DNA served to infer D and trimming. This sample has some 180,000 clones, with 80% found just once. This clonotype originated in a woman aged 25 to 39 in good health and CMV-seronegative. V usage is TRBV16 and J usage is TRBJ1-2; possible D gene TRBD1, 5 bases. Sequencing was performed on PBMCs. In DNA, the CDR3 is TGTGCCAGCAGCCAATCCCCAGGGTTTGGCTATGGCTACACCTTC. This codes for CASSQSPGFGYGYTF.